The present T cell receptor (beta chain) was sequenced within a study of sequential checkpoint blockade in melanoma. As for the study in general: Randomization was 1:1 between first-line nivolumab→ipilimumab and ipilimumab→nivolumab. After both sequences, patients received maintenance nivolumab.

The CDR3 spans 16 residues. Per germline, CDR1 GTSNPN and CDR2 SVGIG (reference sequence). After removal of 1 base from V and 5 bases from J, the junction contained 8 bases not matched to a gene. Stated treatment: randomized to nivolumab then ipilimumab (arm A) or the reverse (arm B). No patient had prior DNA-damaging chemotherapy. PBMC sorting kept live CD3+CD8+ cells without CD19 or CD56. Generated by immunoSEQ multiplex PCR, the TCRdb table keeps only in-frame clones and is missing some. Counted here are about 17,000 clones, approximately 70% occurring once; the ten biggest clones make up approximately 10%.

The sample here was CD8+ T cells sorted from blood (inferred from file names), taken from a patient given nivolumab and ipilimumab in sequence. The rearrangement links TRBV30 to TRBJ1-5, with 10 bases identical to TRBD1. This receptor was identified in a human donor with melanoma. This CDR3 is CAWSGMDRGVHQPQHF. The CDR3 nucleotides are TGTGCCTGGAGTGGGATGGACAGGGGGGTCCATCAGCCCCAGCATTTT.